These T cell receptor beta chains were read from a single sample in a study of naive and memory T cell subsets. MiXCR, applied by TCRdb to the UMI-ligation and nested PCR reads, yields one record per CDR3 protein. The sample lists 80,000 to 95,000 distinct CDR3 sequences, about 10% occurring once. Material: naive CD8+ T cells from blood. These receptor sequences come from a human donor in good health. The CDR3 runs from the conserved cysteine through the conserved F or W. D genes are given only for firm matches. The size field is filled for only some rows; it gives once, few, many or a size class.

d_gene,v_gene,abundance,j_gene,CDR3aa,CDR3nt
NA,TRBV7-9,NA,TRBJ2-1,CASSPGLKNEQFF,TGTGCCAGCAGCCCGGGACTTAAGAATGAGCAGTTCTTC
NA,TRBV7-8,NA,TRBJ2-1,CASSSPLGSWNEQFF,TGTGCCAGCAGCTCGCCCCTCGGGAGTTGGAATGAGCAGTTCTTC
NA,TRBV27,NA,TRBJ1-1,CASSLLSTVNTEAFF,TGTGCCAGCAGTTTACTATCGACGGTGAACACTGAAGCTTTCTTT
TRBD1,TRBV27,few,TRBJ2-1,CATGFGTGPTNEQFF,TGTGCCACCGGGTTCGGGACAGGACCGACCAATGAGCAGTTCTTC
NA,TRBV10-3,few,TRBJ1-5,CAISDVDSHPTQPQHF,TGTGCCATCAGTGACGTTGACAGTCACCCCACTCAGCCCCAGCATTTT
TRBD2,TRBV7-2,many,TRBJ2-1,CASSPRSSGRASEQFF,TGTGCCAGCAGCCCAAGAAGTAGCGGGAGGGCCAGCGAGCAGTTCTTC
TRBD1,TRBV6-5,NA,TRBJ1-5,CASSLTGARNQPQHF,TGTGCCAGCAGTTTAACAGGGGCGCGGAATCAGCCCCAGCATTTT
NA,TRBV6-5,few,TRBJ2-7,CASSYQTGEQYF,TGTGCCAGCAGTTACCAAACCGGCGAGCAGTACTTC
TRBD2,TRBV5-1,few,TRBJ2-1,CASSLAGIAGGHLYNEQFF,TGCGCCAGCAGCTTGGCCGGGATAGCGGGAGGCCACCTTTACAATGAGCAGTTCTTC
NA,TRBV5-1,many,TRBJ1-2,CASSSQENYGYTF,TGCGCCAGCAGCTCGCAGGAGAACTATGGCTACACCTTC